This TCR beta chain was recovered during a study of blood T cell repertoires in COVID-19. Whole-study context: Italy, Spain and the United States were the sources of the convalescent and acute COVID-19 samples. PBMCs, B-cell-depleted T cells, or T cells provided the cDNA or gDNA that made up the material.

The V end was cut by 5 bases, the J end by 5 bases, with 24 bases between. The CDR3 extends over 18 amino acids. Germline V gene lookup returns CDR1 SGHVS and CDR2 FNYEAQ. In the authors' methods: Researchers report that nucleated cell counts were estimated from reference gene primer amplification. The table came from immunoSEQ multiplex PCR; TCRdb's copy has only in-frame clones and leaves some out. The V and J calls and clone size come from that table; D and trimming were worked out from the DNA. This table holds some 400,000 clones, more than 75% found once. The rearrangement links TRBV7-6 to TRBJ2-2; tentatively, D is TRBD1 (5 bases). This receptor was identified in a human donor in a cohort sampled during active COVID-19. The sample was peripheral blood. CDR3: CASSRQPLSNLGTGELFF. For the CDR3, the DNA is TGTGCCAGCAGCCGACAGCCGTTGTCAAACCTGGGTACCGGGGAGCTGTTTTTT. The variable domain in full, with the rest retrieved from reference TRBV7-6 and TRBJ2-2, is GAGVSQSPRYKVTKRGQDVALRCDPISGHVSLYWYRQALGQGPEFLTYFNYEAQQDKSGLPNDRFSAERPEGSISTLTIQRTEQRDSAMYRCASSRQPLSNLGTGELFFGEGSRLTVL.